The rows below give T cell receptor beta chains drawn from one sample of a study of beta chain features in type 1 diabetes. Sequencing used immunoSEQ multiplex PCR; TCRdb keeps in-frame clones, though not all of them. The sample holds over 150,000 clones, roughly 8.1% seen once. The sample comprised central memory CD4+ T cells from blood. The receptors were sampled from a man between 18 and 29 years old in good health. Both conserved end residues are part of each CDR3. A D gene is named only where the DNA matches it firmly. Some rows mark clone size as missing; the rest say once, few, many or name a class of expanded clone.

>TRBV5-1|14|many|TRBJ1-1|TRBD1
CASSFQQGMPEAFF
TGCGCCAGCAGCTTCCAACAGGGGATGCCTGAAGCTTTCTTT
>TRBV7-6|17|.|TRBJ2-1|TRBD2
CASSLSLAGASYNEQFF
TGTGCCAGCAGCTTATCCTTAGCGGGGGCCTCCTACAATGAGCAGTTCTTC
>TRBV7-2|13|.|TRBJ1-1|.
CASSLDRNTEAFF
TGTGCCAGCAGCTTAGACAGAAACACTGAAGCTTTCTTT
>TRBV4-3|17|.|TRBJ2-1|TRBD2
CASSTQLAASSYNEQFF
TGCGCCAGCAGCACCCAACTAGCGGCGAGCTCCTACAATGAGCAGTTCTTC
>TRBV27|13|.|TRBJ2-7|.
CASSSNRVHEQYF
TGTGCCAGCAGTTCGAACAGGGTCCACGAGCAGTACTTC
>TRBV15|14|few|TRBJ1-4|TRBD1
CATTRDRGNEKLFF
TGTGCCACCACGCGGGACAGGGGAAATGAAAAACTGTTTTTT
>TRBV29-1|14|.|TRBJ2-3|TRBD1
CSGQVTGDTDTQYF
TGCAGCGGACAGGTTACAGGGGACACAGATACGCAGTATTTT
>TRBV30|13|.|TRBJ1-5|.
CAWSGQVGQPQHF
TGTGCCTGGAGTGGACAGGTGGGGCAGCCCCAGCATTTT
>TRBV9|15|few|TRBJ2-3|.
CASSVGGGWADTQYF
TGTGCCAGCAGCGTAGGAGGAGGGTGGGCAGATACGCAGTATTTT
>TRBV9|14|few|TRBJ1-1|TRBD1
CASSLWDRETEAFF
TGTGCCAGCAGCCTATGGGACAGAGAGACTGAAGCTTTCTTT
>TRBV7-8|13|once|TRBJ2-5|TRBD1
CASRYRGQETQYF
TGTGCCAGCAGATACAGGGGCCAAGAGACCCAGTACTTC
>TRBV6-5|12|.|TRBJ2-7|.
CASAVLNHEQYF
TGTGCCAGCGCGGTCCTTAATCACGAGCAGTACTTC
>TRBV6-1|10|.|TRBJ1-5|.
CATFDGTQHF
TGTGCCACCTTCGACGGGACCCAGCATTTT
>TRBV19|13|.|TRBJ2-5|TRBD1
CASSDRGQETQYF
TGTGCCAGTAGCGACAGGGGGCAAGAGACCCAGTACTTC
>TRBV13|15|.|TRBJ1-6|TRBD1
CASSTPQGDNSPLHF
TGTGCCAGCAGCACCCCACAGGGGGACAATTCACCCCTCCACTTT
>TRBV6-6|16|few|TRBJ2-6|TRBD1
CASSVQGAPRANVLTF
TGTGCCAGCAGTGTCCAGGGGGCCCCCCGGGCCAACGTCCTGACTTTC
>TRBV2|12|few|TRBJ1-6|.
CASSEALSPLHF
TGTGCCAGCAGCGAGGCCCTGTCACCCCTCCACTTT
>TRBV27|13|many|TRBJ2-1|.
CATATRADNEQFF
TGTGCCACCGCGACTAGAGCTGACAATGAGCAGTTCTTC